Listed below are T cell receptor beta chains from one sample, sequenced in a study of T cells after somatic rescue of genetic block. The repertoire was sequenced with immunoSEQ multiplex PCR; TCRdb's copy has only in-frame clones and lacks some. This table holds about 67,000 clones, about 90% found once. Sequencing was done on a sample of peripheral blood mononuclear cells (PBMCs). The receptors originated from a man between 35 and 55 years old. The CDR3 runs from the conserved cysteine through the conserved F or W. Each record gives: V gene, D gene, clone size, J gene, CDR3 protein, CDR3 DNA. The D gene is left open where the match is weak. The listing skips clone size in some rows; elsewhere it reads once, few, many or a size class.

v_gene: TRBV7-8
d_gene: TRBD2
abundance: -
j_gene: TRBJ2-1
CDR3aa: CASSPRPGGYNEQFF
CDR3nt: TGTGCCAGCAGCCCGCGTCCGGGGGGTTACAATGAGCAGTTCTTC

v_gene: TRBV7-2
d_gene: -
abundance: -
j_gene: TRBJ2-5
CDR3aa: CASSQGGDAETQYF
CDR3nt: TGTGCCAGCAGCCAAGGGGGGGACGCAGAGACCCAGTACTTC

v_gene: TRBV19
d_gene: TRBD1
abundance: -
j_gene: TRBJ1-1
CDR3aa: CASSLQGDTEAFF
CDR3nt: TGTGCCAGTAGCCTACAGGGGGACACTGAAGCTTTCTTT

v_gene: TRBV15
d_gene: -
abundance: -
j_gene: TRBJ1-4
CDR3aa: CATSRAPGRLTTNEKLFF
CDR3nt: TGTGCCACCAGCAGAGCCCCGGGACGGTTAACAACTAATGAAAAACTGTTTTTT

v_gene: TRBV28
d_gene: TRBD1
abundance: -
j_gene: TRBJ1-2
CDR3aa: CASSPSDRRGYTF
CDR3nt: TGTGCCAGCAGTCCATCGGACAGGCGAGGCTACACCTTC

v_gene: TRBV5-6
d_gene: -
abundance: -
j_gene: TRBJ1-5
CDR3aa: CASSLRDVGLNQPQHF
CDR3nt: TGTGCCAGCAGCCTACGCGATGTGGGCCTTAATCAGCCCCAGCATTTT

v_gene: TRBV19
d_gene: -
abundance: -
j_gene: TRBJ2-2
CDR3aa: CASSMAGELFF
CDR3nt: TGTGCCAGTAGTATGGCTGGGGAGCTGTTTTTT

v_gene: TRBV7-9
d_gene: TRBD1
abundance: once
j_gene: TRBJ1-4
CDR3aa: CASSFGTGGGNEKLFF
CDR3nt: TGTGCCAGCAGCTTCGGGACAGGCGGCGGGAATGAAAAACTGTTTTTT

v_gene: TRBV7-9
d_gene: -
abundance: few
j_gene: TRBJ1-1
CDR3aa: CASSLPGTEAFF
CDR3nt: TGTGCCAGCAGCTTACCAGGGACCGAAGCTTTCTTT

v_gene: TRBV11-2
d_gene: -
abundance: -
j_gene: TRBJ2-1
CDR3aa: CASSLDHRDSSEQFF
CDR3nt: TGTGCCAGCAGCTTAGATCATCGGGATAGCTCTGAGCAGTTCTTC

v_gene: TRBV7-9
d_gene: TRBD1
abundance: -
j_gene: TRBJ1-4
CDR3aa: CASSLAIQGASTNEKLFF
CDR3nt: TGTGCCAGCAGCTTAGCAATACAGGGGGCATCGACTAATGAAAAACTGTTTTTT

v_gene: TRBV7-2
d_gene: TRBD1
abundance: -
j_gene: TRBJ2-7
CDR3aa: CASSLWDSYEQYF
CDR3nt: TGTGCCAGCAGCCTTTGGGACAGCTACGAGCAGTACTTC

v_gene: TRBV7-6
d_gene: -
abundance: -
j_gene: TRBJ2-2
CDR3aa: CASTRNTGELFF
CDR3nt: TGTGCCAGCACTCGGAACACCGGGGAGCTGTTTTTT

v_gene: TRBV11-2
d_gene: -
abundance: -
j_gene: TRBJ2-2
CDR3aa: CASSLDPSRAGELFF
CDR3nt: TGTGCCAGCAGCTTAGATCCTAGTAGGGCCGGGGAGCTGTTTTTT

v_gene: TRBV6-5
d_gene: -
abundance: -
j_gene: TRBJ2-7
CDR3aa: CASSPDRGSTYEQYF
CDR3nt: TGTGCCAGCAGCCCCGATCGAGGCAGTACCTACGAGCAGTACTTC

v_gene: TRBV27
d_gene: -
abundance: -
j_gene: TRBJ2-7
CDR3aa: CASSTVGRVGTFPYEQYF
CDR3nt: TGTGCCAGCAGCACCGTGGGAAGGGTGGGGACCTTCCCGTACGAGCAGTACTTC

v_gene: TRBV7-2
d_gene: -
abundance: -
j_gene: TRBJ2-2
CDR3aa: CASSLSPENTGELFF
CDR3nt: TGTGCCAGCAGCTTATCGCCAGAAAACACCGGGGAGCTGTTTTTT

v_gene: TRBV11-2
d_gene: TRBD2
abundance: -
j_gene: TRBJ2-3
CDR3aa: CASSPQAGGADTQYF
CDR3nt: TGTGCCAGCAGCCCACAAGCGGGGGGCGCAGATACGCAGTATTTT

v_gene: TRBV6-1
d_gene: -
abundance: -
j_gene: TRBJ1-2
CDR3aa: CASSEGIRLGGYTF
CDR3nt: TGTGCCAGCAGTGAGGGGATCCGGCTAGGTGGCTACACCTTC

v_gene: TRBV9
d_gene: -
abundance: -
j_gene: TRBJ2-6
CDR3aa: CASSPPGVSGANVLTF
CDR3nt: TGTGCCAGCAGCCCCCCCGGAGTCTCTGGGGCCAACGTCCTGACTTTC

v_gene: TRBV5-5
d_gene: -
abundance: -
j_gene: TRBJ2-7
CDR3aa: CASSLEREDVEQYF
CDR3nt: TGTGCCAGCAGCTTGGAAAGGGAGGATGTCGAGCAGTACTTC

v_gene: TRBV6-5
d_gene: -
abundance: once
j_gene: TRBJ2-6
CDR3aa: CASSPLPRGANVLTF
CDR3nt: TGTGCCAGCAGTCCCCTACCTCGGGGGGCCAACGTCCTGACTTTC

v_gene: TRBV5-4
d_gene: -
abundance: -
j_gene: TRBJ2-7
CDR3aa: CASSQTASYEQYF
CDR3nt: TGTGCCAGCAGCCAGACGGCCTCCTACGAGCAGTACTTC

v_gene: TRBV27
d_gene: -
abundance: -
j_gene: TRBJ2-5
CDR3aa: CASSHNQETQYF
CDR3nt: TGTGCCAGCAGCCATAACCAAGAGACCCAGTACTTC

v_gene: TRBV10-3
d_gene: TRBD1
abundance: -
j_gene: TRBJ2-7
CDR3aa: CAIREGQGAYEQYF
CDR3nt: TGTGCCATCAGGGAGGGACAGGGGGCCTACGAGCAGTACTTC

v_gene: TRBV7-9
d_gene: -
abundance: -
j_gene: TRBJ1-1
CDR3aa: CASSLIGEAMNTEAFF
CDR3nt: TGTGCCAGCAGCTTAATCGGGGAGGCGATGAACACTGAAGCTTTCTTT

v_gene: TRBV25-1
d_gene: -
abundance: few
j_gene: TRBJ1-1
CDR3aa: CASSRGGNTEAFF
CDR3nt: TGTGCCAGCAGTCGGGGTGGGAACACTGAAGCTTTCTTT

v_gene: TRBV11-2
d_gene: -
abundance: -
j_gene: TRBJ2-1
CDR3aa: CASSPPGAYNEQFF
CDR3nt: TGTGCCAGCAGCCCCCCAGGGGCCTACAATGAGCAGTTCTTC

v_gene: TRBV30
d_gene: -
abundance: -
j_gene: TRBJ1-2
CDR3aa: CAWSDGGGNYGYTF
CDR3nt: TGTGCCTGGAGTGATGGGGGGGGTAACTATGGCTACACCTTC

v_gene: TRBV18
d_gene: -
abundance: -
j_gene: TRBJ2-2
CDR3aa: CASSLGVTGELFF
CDR3nt: TGTGCCAGCTCACTTGGGGTCACCGGGGAGCTGTTTTTT

v_gene: TRBV7-9
d_gene: TRBD2
abundance: -
j_gene: TRBJ2-3
CDR3aa: CASSPRRSGGLSTDTQYF
CDR3nt: TGTGCCAGCAGCCCCCGGCGGTCGGGGGGTCTCAGCACAGATACGCAGTATTTT

v_gene: TRBV7-2
d_gene: -
abundance: -
j_gene: TRBJ2-5
CDR3aa: CASSLGFSSVQTQYF
CDR3nt: TGTGCCAGCAGCTTGGGATTCTCATCCGTACAGACCCAGTACTTC

v_gene: TRBV19
d_gene: -
abundance: -
j_gene: TRBJ2-5
CDR3aa: CASSTPDGIRMPKETQYF
CDR3nt: TGTGCCAGTAGTACCCCGGACGGGATCCGGATGCCGAAGGAGACCCAGTACTTC

v_gene: TRBV14
d_gene: -
abundance: -
j_gene: TRBJ1-1
CDR3aa: CASSPRQVLNTEAFF
CDR3nt: TGTGCCAGCAGCCCCCGACAGGTGCTGAACACTGAAGCTTTCTTT

v_gene: TRBV5-4
d_gene: TRBD1
abundance: -
j_gene: TRBJ1-2
CDR3aa: CASSLLTGGFSGYTF
CDR3nt: TGTGCCAGCAGCCTCCTGACAGGGGGATTTAGTGGCTACACCTTC

v_gene: TRBV7-2
d_gene: TRBD2
abundance: -
j_gene: TRBJ2-7
CDR3aa: CASSWDWTSGSGEQYF
CDR3nt: TGTGCCAGCAGCTGGGACTGGACTAGCGGGAGCGGCGAGCAGTACTTC

v_gene: TRBV18
d_gene: -
abundance: -
j_gene: TRBJ1-5
CDR3aa: CASSPVGPNQPQHF
CDR3nt: TGTGCCAGCTCACCAGTCGGGCCTAATCAGCCCCAGCATTTT

v_gene: TRBV27
d_gene: -
abundance: -
j_gene: TRBJ1-1
CDR3aa: CASSLAGHQNTEAFF
CDR3nt: TGTGCCAGCAGTTTAGCGGGACACCAGAACACTGAAGCTTTCTTT

v_gene: TRBV28
d_gene: -
abundance: -
j_gene: TRBJ1-2
CDR3aa: CASSFGQGRYGYTF
CDR3nt: TGTGCCAGCAGTTTTGGCCAGGGTAGATACGGCTACACCTTC

v_gene: TRBV18
d_gene: -
abundance: once
j_gene: TRBJ2-3
CDR3aa: CASSPARGSTWGTQYF
CDR3nt: TGTGCCAGCTCACCAGCCCGCGGCAGCACATGGGGTACGCAGTATTTT

v_gene: TRBV28
d_gene: TRBD2
abundance: -
j_gene: TRBJ2-3
CDR3aa: CATRLAGRTDTQYF
CDR3nt: TGTGCCACCCGTCTAGCGGGACGCACAGATACGCAGTATTTT

v_gene: TRBV7-9
d_gene: -
abundance: -
j_gene: TRBJ2-7
CDR3aa: CASSLEQSSYEQYF
CDR3nt: TGTGCCAGCAGCTTAGAACAGAGCTCCTACGAGCAGTACTTC

v_gene: TRBV18
d_gene: -
abundance: -
j_gene: TRBJ2-7
CDR3aa: CASSSYGRPTGGDEQYF
CDR3nt: TGTGCCAGCTCGTCTTACGGTCGGCCGACAGGCGGAGACGAGCAGTACTTC

v_gene: TRBV29-1
d_gene: -
abundance: few
j_gene: TRBJ2-1
CDR3aa: CSVGVDEQFF
CDR3nt: TGCAGCGTGGGCGTGGACGAGCAGTTCTTC

v_gene: TRBV4-1
d_gene: TRBD1
abundance: once
j_gene: TRBJ1-2
CDR3aa: CASSQVGQGYYGYTF
CDR3nt: TGCGCCAGCAGCCAAGTGGGACAGGGCTACTATGGCTACACCTTC

v_gene: TRBV29-1
d_gene: -
abundance: -
j_gene: TRBJ1-2
CDR3aa: CVGAGSNYGYTF
CDR3nt: TGCGTGGGGGCAGGTTCTAACTATGGCTACACCTTC

v_gene: TRBV7-9
d_gene: TRBD1
abundance: -
j_gene: TRBJ2-5
CDR3aa: CASSLTRQGRTETQYF
CDR3nt: TGTGCCAGCAGCTTAACCAGACAGGGGAGAACTGAGACCCAGTACTTC

v_gene: TRBV2
d_gene: TRBD2
abundance: -
j_gene: TRBJ2-7
CDR3aa: CASIMGLARGEQYF
CDR3nt: TGTGCCAGCATAATGGGACTAGCACGCGGCGAGCAGTACTTC

v_gene: TRBV5-4
d_gene: -
abundance: -
j_gene: TRBJ2-3
CDR3aa: CASSSADTQYF
CDR3nt: TGTGCCAGCAGCTCGGCAGATACGCAGTATTTT

v_gene: TRBV19
d_gene: TRBD1
abundance: once
j_gene: TRBJ1-2
CDR3aa: CASSIAGGGGYTF
CDR3nt: TGTGCCAGTAGTATCGCAGGGGGGGGCGGCTACACCTTC

v_gene: TRBV5-1
d_gene: -
abundance: once
j_gene: TRBJ1-2
CDR3aa: CASSNLYGYTF
CDR3nt: TGCGCCAGCAGTAATCTTTATGGCTACACCTTC

v_gene: TRBV7-2
d_gene: -
abundance: -
j_gene: TRBJ2-7
CDR3aa: CASSLEYGEMKQYF
CDR3nt: TGTGCCAGCAGCTTAGAATATGGGGAAATGAAGCAGTACTTC

v_gene: TRBV6-6
d_gene: -
abundance: -
j_gene: TRBJ1-1
CDR3aa: CASGPQGNTEAFF
CDR3nt: TGTGCCAGCGGACCACAGGGGAACACTGAAGCTTTCTTT